A selection of T cell receptor beta chains follows, all from one sample in a study of blood T cells in healthy people across ages. TCRdb fed the 5' RACE reads into MiXCR, producing one record per CDR3 protein. The sample consists of 1.5 million to 2 million distinct CDR3 sequences, over 25% of them appearing once. Source material: blood. Every receptor here comes from a woman between 25 and 40 years old in good health. Both conserved end residues are part of each CDR3. The D gene is left open where the match is weak. Clone size is given for some rows only: seen once, a few or many times, or a class if the clone is expanded.

TRBJ2-7,NA,TRBV12-3/TRBV12-4,NA,TGTGCCAGCAGCCCCCAGGAGCGAGAAAGGTACTTC,CASSPQERERYF
TRBJ2-5,NA,TRBV5-1,TRBD2,TGTGCCAGCAGCGGGGGGACCCGCCGGGAGACCCAGTACTTC,CASSGGTRRETQYF
TRBJ2-1,few,TRBV13,TRBD2,TGTGCCAGCCTCGCCCGGACTAGCGGTTACAATGAGCAGTTCTTC,CASLARTSGYNEQFF
TRBJ2-6,many,TRBV29-1,NA,TGCAGCGCCGTAACTCGGGGGACGATCTCTGGGGCCAACGTCCTGACTTTC,CSAVTRGTISGANVLTF
TRBJ2-5,NA,TRBV2,NA,TGTGCCAGCAAGGACACCTCGCAAGAGACCCAGTACTTC,CASKDTSQETQYF
TRBJ2-7,few,TRBV18,TRBD2,TGTGCCAGCTCACCGAGCGGGGGCAGTTCAGGGCAGTACTTC,CASSPSGGSSGQYF
TRBJ2-3,NA,TRBV12-3/TRBV12-4,TRBD2,TGTGCCAGCAGTCCCTGGGCTAGCGGGGGGGCGGATACGCAGTATTTT,CASSPWASGGADTQYF
TRBJ2-2,NA,TRBV13,TRBD1,TGTGCCAGCAGCACCGGGACAGGGAGCTTCGGCGGGGAGCTGTTTTTT,CASSTGTGSFGGELFF
TRBJ2-5,NA,TRBV19,NA,TGTGCCAGTAGTATGTCAGGGTTGGAGGGAGAGACCCAGTACTTC,CASSMSGLEGETQYF
TRBJ1-4,few,TRBV4-1,NA,TGCGCCAGCAGCCAAGTCGGGTTAACTAATGAAAAACTGTTTTTT,CASSQVGLTNEKLFF
TRBJ1-1,NA,TRBV20-1,TRBD1,TGCAGTGCTAGAGACTACGGGGGACAGGATACGAACACTGAAGCTTTCTTT,CSARDYGGQDTNTEAFF
TRBJ1-1,few,TRBV5-1,NA,TGCGCCAGCAGCTTTGATAATAGGGGGAAATACACTGAAGCTTTCTTT,CASSFDNRGKYTEAFF
TRBJ2-7,NA,TRBV20-1,NA,TGCAGTGCTAGAGCCGCCCGCGCCGTGGAGGCCCAGTACTTC,CSARAARAVEAQYF
TRBJ2-5,NA,TRBV20-1,NA,TGCAGTGCTATCCATTTGACGCAACAAGAGACCCAGTACTTC,CSAIHLTQQETQYF
TRBJ2-3,NA,TRBV5-5,TRBD1,TGTGCCAGCAGCTTTGGATCTGGACAGGGGGTTACGGCGCAGTATTTT,CASSFGSGQGVTAQYF
TRBJ2-3,NA,TRBV5-5,NA,TGTGCCAGCAGCTTGTTTGTTCTGGAGATCTTCACAGATACGCAGTATTTT,CASSLFVLEIFTDTQYF
TRBJ2-5,once,TRBV20-1,NA,TGCAGTGCTAGTTCTGCGGACTATGGGCACCAAGAGACCCAGTACTTC,CSASSADYGHQETQYF
TRBJ2-3,many,TRBV20-1,TRBD2,TGCAGTGCTCCGTATAGCGGGAGTTTGCAAGATACGCAGTATTTT,CSAPYSGSLQDTQYF
TRBJ2-1,NA,TRBV7-3,TRBD1,TGTGCCAGCAGCTTTCAGACAGGGGACAATGAGCAGTTCTTC,CASSFQTGDNEQFF
TRBJ2-7,many,TRBV4-3,NA,TGCGCCAGCAGCCAAGAGAAAAATTGGGACGAGCAGTACTTC,CASSQEKNWDEQYF
TRBJ2-1,NA,TRBV18,TRBD2,TGTGCCAGCTCACCGACAAGGACTAGCGGGACCTACAATGAGCAGTTCTTC,CASSPTRTSGTYNEQFF
TRBJ2-7,few,TRBV7-2,TRBD1,TGTGCCAGCAGTGATCAACCGGGACAGACGTCCTACGAGCAGTACTTC,CASSDQPGQTSYEQYF
TRBJ2-1,NA,TRBV12-3/TRBV12-4,TRBD2,TGTGCCAGCAGGTGGACTAGCGGGTCGCCAGGCTGGGATGAGCAGTTCTTC,CASRWTSGSPGWDEQFF
TRBJ1-2,many,TRBV5-5,TRBD1,TGTGCCAGCAGCCGGGACAGTTTTAGCTATGGCTACACCTTC,CASSRDSFSYGYTF
TRBJ1-2,few,TRBV29-1,NA,TGCAGCGTTGAAAGGTCAGGCTATGGCTACACCTTC,CSVERSGYGYTF
TRBJ2-5,NA,TRBV7-2,TRBD2,TGTGCCAGCAGCTTAAGCGACTGGGGGGACGGCGGGGGACGAGAGACCCAGTACTTC,CASSLSDWGDGGGRETQYF
TRBJ2-7,NA,TRBV27,NA,TGTGCCAGCAGTCTCTCCTTCTCTGCGGGACCCCTTGACGAGCAGTACTTC,CASSLSFSAGPLDEQYF
TRBJ2-4,few,TRBV9,TRBD1,TGTGCCAGCAGCGTAGGACAGGGGGCAGTCATTCAGTACTTC,CASSVGQGAVIQYF
TRBJ2-2,few,TRBV5-1,TRBD2,TGCGCCAGCAGCGGCGGGACTAGCGGGGGCTCCGGGGAGCTGTTTTTT,CASSGGTSGGSGELFF
TRBJ1-2,NA,TRBV20-1,NA,TGCAGTGCCAGACGCTTAGAAGTAACCTATGGCTACACCTTC,CSARRLEVTYGYTF
TRBJ1-1,few,TRBV7-2,NA,TGTGCCAGCAGCGCACAGGGTCTGAACACCGAAGCTTTCTTT,CASSAQGLNTEAFF
TRBJ2-7,few,TRBV12-3/TRBV12-4,TRBD1,TGTGCCAGCACCCAGGGGGCGCTTCTCGACGAGCAGTACTTC,CASTQGALLDEQYF
TRBJ1-4,NA,TRBV7-9,TRBD1,TGTGCCAGCAGCTTAGGGACAGGGGATGGTGCAGGTGAAAAACTGTTTTTT,CASSLGTGDGAGEKLFF
TRBJ2-6,NA,TRBV12-3/TRBV12-4,NA,TGTGCCAACACACAACGCGGGGCCAACGTCCTGACTTTC,CANTQRGANVLTF
TRBJ2-1,NA,TRBV25-1,TRBD2,TGTGCCAGCAGGGAGGGACTAGCGGGTGTTGAGCAGTTCTTC,CASREGLAGVEQFF
TRBJ2-7,NA,TRBV10-2,TRBD2,TGCGCCAGCTCATACGATGGGGCGGGGGGCCTATCCTACGAGCAGTACTTC,CASSYDGAGGLSYEQYF
TRBJ2-5,NA,TRBV12-3/TRBV12-4,NA,TGTGCCAGCAGGCAAAGTCGGGGGCAAGAGACCCAGTACTTC,CASRQSRGQETQYF
TRBJ1-1,NA,TRBV9,NA,TGTGCCAGCAGCGTGGATTTCCAGGGCGTGAACACTGAAGCTTTCTTT,CASSVDFQGVNTEAFF
TRBJ2-1,NA,TRBV5-1,NA,TGCGCCAGCAGCTTGGACGATAGGGGCGGTGAGCAGTTCTTC,CASSLDDRGGEQFF
TRBJ2-1,few,TRBV13,NA,TGTGCCAGCAGCTTAGGACAGATCTACAATGAGCAGTTCTTC,CASSLGQIYNEQFF
TRBJ1-1,NA,TRBV7-2,NA,TGTGCCAGCAGCCGAGGTGGGGTAGTTGCTGAAGCTTTCTTT,CASSRGGVVAEAFF
TRBJ2-2,NA,TRBV20-1,NA,TGCAGTGCTAGAGACACTCGGACCACCGGGGAGCTGTTTTTT,CSARDTRTTGELFF
TRBJ2-3,NA,TRBV18,NA,TGTGCCAGCTCACGGGGTAATGATCCCGGGACAGATACGCAGTATTTT,CASSRGNDPGTDTQYF
TRBJ2-1,few,TRBV10-2,TRBD2,TGCGCCAGCAGAATGCGGGAGCATATTGAGCAGTTCTTC,CASRMREHIEQFF
TRBJ1-2,NA,TRBV5-1,NA,TGCGCCAGCAGCTTGGAGACGGATAACTATGGCTACACCTTC,CASSLETDNYGYTF
TRBJ2-1,many,TRBV6-6,TRBD2,TGTGCCAGCAGTTACAAGGGACTAGCGGCATATGAGCAGTTCTTC,CASSYKGLAAYEQFF
TRBJ2-7,many,TRBV7-2,NA,TGTGCCAGCAGCCAAGTGGCAGCCGCGGGCTTCGAGCAGTACTTC,CASSQVAAAGFEQYF
TRBJ1-2,few,TRBV7-6,NA,TGTGCCAGCAGCTTAGATTTTGGAGGGGGACGCTACACCTTC,CASSLDFGGGRYTF
TRBJ1-1,NA,TRBV12-3/TRBV12-4,NA,TGTGCCAGCACCGTGGGGAACACTGAAGCTTTCTTT,CASTVGNTEAFF
TRBJ2-7,NA,TRBV5-1,NA,TGCGCCAGCGGTCAACACTCCTACAATGAGCAGTACTTC,CASGQHSYNEQYF
TRBJ2-1,few,TRBV7-2,TRBD2,TGTGCCAGCAGCTTAGAGGCTAGCGGGGGTGAGCAGTTCTTC,CASSLEASGGEQFF
TRBJ2-7,many,TRBV7-2,TRBD1,TGTGCCAGCAGCTCGCGCGGGACAGGGGCCTACGAGCAGTACTTC,CASSSRGTGAYEQYF
TRBJ1-1,NA,TRBV5-1,NA,TGCGCCAGCAGCCCATACAACCCGGGACGCAGAGTGGCTTTCTTT,CASSPYNPGRRVAFF
TRBJ2-4,many,TRBV7-2,NA,TGTGCCAGCAGCTTATATGCTATAGCCAAAAACATTCAGTACTTC,CASSLYAIAKNIQYF
TRBJ2-2,NA,TRBV12-3/TRBV12-4,NA,TGTGCCAGCACCCCTCAGGGGACCGGGGAGCTGTTTTTT,CASTPQGTGELFF